These 9 T cell receptor beta chains were all obtained from the same sample, sequenced in a study of control samples from healthy donors and cancer patients. TCRdb's copy holds only in-frame clones and misses some; the assay was immunoSEQ multiplex PCR. The sample carries around 190,000 clones, around 94% recorded once. Sequences were obtained from blood. The receptor set was obtained from a man aged 30 to 39 in good health.

The chain employs TRBV5-6 and TRBJ1-2; a possible D gene is TRBD1 (6 bases). The germline gives CDR1 SGHDT, CDR2 YYEEEE. Trimming removed 3 bases at V and 7 bases at J, with 19 bases between. The CDR3 length is 15 residues. The CDR3 DNA is TGTGCCAGCAGCTGGGGAACAGGGTTGTCGGCTGGCTACACCTTC. Protein sequence: CASSWGTGLSAGYTF.

V gene TRBV15 combines with J gene TRBJ1-6, with D possibly TRBD1 on 6 matching bases. CDR3 length equals 16 residues. From germline, CDR1 is LNHNV and CDR2 YYDKDF (reference sequence). V lost 2 bases, J lost 9 bases, and 17 bases lay in between. The CDR3 loop is CATSRIKDRGSSPLHF. CDR3 nucleotides: TGTGCCACCAGCAGAATTAAGGACAGAGGCAGTTCACCCCTCCACTTT. The variable domain in full, completed from reference TRBV15 and TRBJ1-6, reads DAMVIQNPRYQVTQFGKPVTLSCSQTLNHNVMYWYQQKSSQAPKLLFHYYDKDFNNEADTPDNFQSRRPNTSFCFLDIRSPGLGDTAMYLCATSRIKDRGSSPLHFGNGTRLTVT.

This chain joins TRBV27 and TRBJ2-3; D unresolved. Between the trimmed V and J ends, which lost 4 bases and 1 base, there was a span of 12 bases. This CDR3 region has 15 residues. Germline V lookup: CDR1 MNHEY, CDR2 SMNVEV (reference sequence). The CDR3 sequence: CASSYDIRGTDTQYF. CDR3 DNA: TGTGCCAGCAGTTACGACATTCGGGGCACAGATACGCAGTATTTT.

J is TRBJ2-2 and V is TRBV28; 10 positions agree with TRBD2. V lost 1 base to trimming and J lost 1 base; unmatched junction nucleotides: 0. CDR3 size: 16 residues. The germline V gene has CDR1 MDHEN and CDR2 SYDVKM. CDR3 nucleotides: TGTGCCAGCAGTTTATTAGCGGGAGGGAACACCGGGGAGCTGTTTTTT. Encoded protein: CASSLLAGGNTGELFF.

In DNA, the CDR3 is TGTGCCAGCAGTGAGACAGGGGGCGTTTATGAAAAACTGTTTTTT. Encoded protein: CASSETGGVYEKLFF. The J gene is TRBJ1-4, the V gene TRBV6-4, with 10 bases matching TRBD1. V was pared by 3 bases and J by 6 bases, with 4 bases of the junction left unmatched. Germline CDR1 MRHNA, CDR2 SNTAGT. This CDR3 contains 15 residues.

This chain joins TRBV7-3 and TRBJ2-1, with D perhaps TRBD1 (6 bases). V lost 2 bases and J 6 bases, leaving 8 bases between the germline ends. The length of the CDR3 is 13 residues. Germline values: CDR1 SGHTA, CDR2 FQGTGA. Here the CDR3 DNA reads TGTGCCAGCAGCTTATCCAGGGGCAATGAGCAGTTCTTC. This gives the protein CASSLSRGNEQFF.

The chain uses TRBV5-5 and TRBJ2-5; weak D call: TRBD1 (5 bases). This CDR3 contains 13 residues. V dropped 4 bases and J dropped 9 bases, with 16 bases sitting between them. CDR1 is SGHKS and CDR2 is YYEKEE in the germline V gene (reference sequence). The DNA of the CDR3 is TGTGCCAGCAGCCCCAGCCCACAAGGGGCCCAGTACTTC. Its translation: CASSPSPQGAQYF. The full variable domain, completed using reference TRBV5-5 and TRBJ2-5, is DAGVTQSPTHLIKTRGQQVTLRCSPISGHKSVSWYQQVLGQGPQFIFQYYEKEERGRGNFPDRFSARQFPNYSSELNVNALLLGDSALYLCASSPSPQGAQYFGPGTRLLVL.

The chain links TRBV11-1 to TRBJ2-7; D might be TRBD2 (5 bases). V dropped 3 bases and J dropped 3 bases, with 6 bases sitting between them. The CDR3 runs to 12 residues. The germline V gene has CDR1 SGHAT and CDR2 FQDESV (reference sequence). The CDR3 here is CASSLEDYEQYF. Written as DNA, the CDR3 is TGTGCCAGCAGCTTGGAGGACTACGAGCAGTACTTC.

The chain employs TRBV7-8 and TRBJ2-3, with D possibly TRBD2 on 6 matching bases. CDR1 and CDR2 from the germline V gene are SGHVS and FQNEAQ. The germline V and J ends were trimmed by 1 base and 3 bases, with 14 bases remaining between them. The CDR3 spans 16 residues. The CDR3 spells CASSLGPSAKTDTQYF. In nucleotides, the CDR3 is TGTGCCAGCAGCTTAGGTCCTAGCGCAAAGACAGATACGCAGTATTTT.